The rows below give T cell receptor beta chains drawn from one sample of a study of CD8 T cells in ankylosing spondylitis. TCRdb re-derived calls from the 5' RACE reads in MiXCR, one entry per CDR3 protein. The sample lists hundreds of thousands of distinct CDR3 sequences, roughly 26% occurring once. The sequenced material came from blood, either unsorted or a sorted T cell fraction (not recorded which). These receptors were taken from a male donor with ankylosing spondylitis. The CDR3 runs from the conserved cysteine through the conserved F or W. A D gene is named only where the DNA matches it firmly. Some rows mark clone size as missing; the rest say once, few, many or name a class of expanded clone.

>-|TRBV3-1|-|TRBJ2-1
CASSQELASYNEQFF
TGTGCCAGCAGCCAAGAACTCGCCTCCTACAATGAGCAGTTCTTC
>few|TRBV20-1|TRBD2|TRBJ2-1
CSAQRAGGSYNEQFF
TGCAGTGCGCAAAGAGCTGGCGGGAGCTACAATGAGCAGTTCTTC
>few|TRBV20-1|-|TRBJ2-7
CSAEPAYEQYF
TGCAGTGCTGAGCCCGCCTACGAGCAGTACTTC
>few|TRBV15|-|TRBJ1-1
CATSRDGRGGEAFF
TGTGCCACCAGCAGAGATGGAAGGGGCGGTGAAGCTTTCTTT
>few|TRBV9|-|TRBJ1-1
CASSVDSWGTEAFF
TGTGCCAGCAGCGTAGATTCCTGGGGCACTGAAGCTTTCTTT
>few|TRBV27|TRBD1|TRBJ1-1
CASSGTGGGWVTEAFF
TGTGCCAGCAGTGGGACAGGGGGCGGCTGGGTCACTGAAGCTTTCTTT
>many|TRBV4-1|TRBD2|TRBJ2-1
CASRSGLAGGNEQFF
TGCGCCAGCAGGTCCGGGCTAGCGGGAGGAAATGAGCAGTTCTTC
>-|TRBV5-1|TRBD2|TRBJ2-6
CASSPRASGSSGANVLTF
TGCGCCAGCAGCCCGCGGGCTAGCGGGAGTTCTGGGGCCAACGTCCTGACTTTC
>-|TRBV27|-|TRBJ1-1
CASSVDRTTRAFF
TGTGCCAGCAGTGTCGACAGAACCACTCGAGCTTTCTTT
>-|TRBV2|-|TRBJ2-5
CASDRGSVETQYF
TGTGCCAGCGACCGGGGTTCCGTTGAGACCCAGTACTTC
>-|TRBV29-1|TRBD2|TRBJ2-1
CSVSAGGGNEQFF
TGCAGCGTTTCCGCGGGAGGAGGGAATGAGCAGTTCTTC
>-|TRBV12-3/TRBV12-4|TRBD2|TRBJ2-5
CASSSPAGARETQYF
TGTGCCAGCAGCTCCCCGGCGGGAGCTAGGGAGACCCAGTACTTC
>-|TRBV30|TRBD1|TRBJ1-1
CAWSTLRTGNTEAFF
TGTGCCTGGAGTACACTTCGGACAGGGAACACTGAAGCTTTCTTT
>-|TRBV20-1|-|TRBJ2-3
CSARDLRGSTDTQYF
TGCAGTGCTAGAGACCTCAGGGGAAGCACAGATACGCAGTATTTT
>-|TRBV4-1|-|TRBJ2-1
CASSRLARVEDEQFF
TGCGCCAGCAGCCGCCTAGCGCGAGTGGAAGATGAGCAGTTCTTC
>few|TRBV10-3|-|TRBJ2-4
CAISESLGNIQYF
TGTGCCATCAGTGAGTCATTAGGGAACATTCAGTACTTC
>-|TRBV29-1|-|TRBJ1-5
CSVAGENSNQPQHF
TGCAGCGTAGCAGGGGAAAATAGCAATCAGCCCCAGCATTTT
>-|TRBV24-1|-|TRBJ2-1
CATGGKGRGHMANEQFF
TGTGCCACCGGTGGGAAGGGGAGAGGACACATGGCCAATGAGCAGTTCTTC
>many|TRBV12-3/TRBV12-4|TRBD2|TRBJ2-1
CASSSRLAGNNEQFF
TGTGCCAGCAGTTCTCGACTAGCGGGGAACAATGAGCAGTTCTTC
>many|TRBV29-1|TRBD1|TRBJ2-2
CSVVGQGAGELFF
TGCAGCGTTGTAGGGCAGGGGGCCGGGGAGCTGTTTTTT
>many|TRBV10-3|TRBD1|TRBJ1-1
CAISGPGQGTEAFF
TGTGCCATCAGTGGCCCAGGACAGGGCACTGAAGCTTTCTTT
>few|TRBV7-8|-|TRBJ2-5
CASSFSRAETQYF
TGTGCCAGCAGCTTCTCCAGGGCCGAGACCCAGTACTTC
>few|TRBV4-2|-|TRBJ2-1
CASSQVTGTSSYNEQFF
TGTGCCAGCAGCCAAGTAACCGGGACGAGCTCCTACAATGAGCAGTTCTTC
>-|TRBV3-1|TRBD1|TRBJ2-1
CASSRGTVSYNEQFF
TGTGCCAGCAGCCGGGGGACAGTCTCCTACAATGAGCAGTTCTTC
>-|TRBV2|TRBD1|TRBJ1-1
CASTSTGWVTEAFF
TGTGCCAGCACATCGACAGGGTGGGTCACTGAAGCTTTCTTT
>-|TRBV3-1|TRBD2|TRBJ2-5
CASSPRRLAGGGETQYF
TGTGCCAGCAGCCCCCGAAGATTAGCGGGGGGTGGGGAGACCCAGTACTTC
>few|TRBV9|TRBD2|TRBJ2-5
CASSAHSGSFGETQYF
TGTGCCAGCAGTGCTCATAGCGGGAGCTTCGGTGAGACCCAGTACTTC
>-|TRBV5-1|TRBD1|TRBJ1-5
CASSSGTGGNQPQHF
TGCGCCAGCAGCTCCGGGACAGGGGGCAATCAGCCCCAGCATTTT
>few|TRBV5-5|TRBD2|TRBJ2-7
CASSSGGRRYEQYF
TGTGCCAGCAGCTCGGGAGGGCGTCGTTACGAGCAGTACTTC
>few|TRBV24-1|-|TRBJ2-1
CATSGRENYNEQFF
TGTGCCACATCGGGTCGGGAGAATTACAATGAGCAGTTCTTC
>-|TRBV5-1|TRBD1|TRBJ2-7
CASSRGQGASYEQYF
TGCGCCAGCAGCCGGGGCCAGGGGGCCTCCTACGAGCAGTACTTC
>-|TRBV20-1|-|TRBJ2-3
CSARDLSRDTDTQYF
TGCAGTGCTAGAGATCTCTCTAGGGATACAGATACGCAGTATTTT
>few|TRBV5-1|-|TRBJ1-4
CASSDPRTAVNEKLFF
TGCGCCAGCAGCGATCCCCGGACGGCGGTTAATGAAAAACTGTTTTTT
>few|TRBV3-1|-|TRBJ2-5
CASSHFRGGLIQETQYF
TGTGCCAGCAGCCACTTTCGAGGCGGCCTTATCCAAGAGACCCAGTACTTC
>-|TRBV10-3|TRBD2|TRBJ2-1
CAIRPGLAEVNEQFF
TGTGCCATCAGGCCTGGACTAGCGGAAGTCAATGAGCAGTTCTTC
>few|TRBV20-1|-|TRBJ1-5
CSAYGDTNQPQHF
TGCAGTGCCTATGGGGACACCAATCAGCCCCAGCATTTT
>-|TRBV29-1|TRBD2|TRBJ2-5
CSVLLGLAGTLLGETQYF
TGCAGCGTTTTACTCGGACTAGCGGGGACGCTATTGGGAGAGACCCAGTACTTC
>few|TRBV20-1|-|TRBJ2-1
CSARGIAFVNEQFF
TGCAGTGCCCGAGGTATAGCCTTTGTCAATGAGCAGTTCTTC
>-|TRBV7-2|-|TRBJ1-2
CASSLATGSNYGYTF
TGTGCCAGCAGCTTAGCGACAGGTTCTAACTATGGCTACACCTTC
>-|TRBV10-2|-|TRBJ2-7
CASSEIVMVYEQYF
TGCGCCAGCAGTGAAATAGTTATGGTCTACGAGCAGTACTTC
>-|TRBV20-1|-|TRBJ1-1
CSARRRLEAFF
TGCAGTGCTAGAAGGCGGCTTGAAGCTTTCTTT
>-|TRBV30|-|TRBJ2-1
CAWSARVSYNEQFF
TGTGCCTGGAGTGCCAGGGTATCCTACAATGAGCAGTTCTTC
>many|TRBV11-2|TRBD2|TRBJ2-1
CASSSGTSGTSSYNEQFF
TGTGCCAGCAGCTCCGGGACTAGCGGGACGAGCTCCTACAATGAGCAGTTCTTC
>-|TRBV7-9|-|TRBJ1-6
CASSFDSPPLHF
TGTGCCAGCAGCTTTGACAGCCCACCCCTCCACTTT
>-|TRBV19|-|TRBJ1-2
CASSIGPSNYGYTF
TGTGCCAGTAGTATCGGGCCTTCTAACTATGGCTACACCTTC
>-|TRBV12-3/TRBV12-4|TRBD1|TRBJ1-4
CASREQGAQEKLFF
TGTGCCAGCAGGGAACAGGGGGCCCAGGAAAAACTGTTTTTT
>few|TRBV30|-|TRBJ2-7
CASTGTGLYEQYF
TGTGCCTCAACCGGGACGGGACTTTACGAGCAGTACTTC
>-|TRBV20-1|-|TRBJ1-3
CSARVGASSGNTIYF
TGCAGTGCTAGAGTAGGGGCTAGCTCTGGAAACACCATATATTTT
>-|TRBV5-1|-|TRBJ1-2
CASSLAISNYGYTF
TGCGCCAGCAGCTTGGCTATCTCTAACTATGGCTACACCTTC
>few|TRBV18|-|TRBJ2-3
CASSLIDTTDTQYF
TGTGCCAGCTCACTTATAGACACCACAGATACGCAGTATTTT
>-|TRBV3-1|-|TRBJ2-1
CASARVDNEQFF
TGTGCCTCCGCCCGGGTGGACAATGAGCAGTTCTTC
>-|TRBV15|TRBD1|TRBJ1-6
CATQWGSGQNSPLHF
TGTGCCACCCAATGGGGTTCGGGACAGAATTCACCCCTCCACTTT
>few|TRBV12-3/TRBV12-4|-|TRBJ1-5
CASSKQGSDQPQHF
TGTGCCAGCAGTAAACAGGGCTCGGACCAGCCCCAGCATTTT
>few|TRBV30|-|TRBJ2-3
CAWTTLRDTQYF
TGTGCCTGGACTACCCTAAGGGATACGCAGTATTTT
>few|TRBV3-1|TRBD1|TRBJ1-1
CASSQGDRGTEAFF
TGTGCCAGCAGCCAAGGGGACAGAGGTACTGAAGCTTTCTTT
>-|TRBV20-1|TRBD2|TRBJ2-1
CSARSGLAGSYNEQFF
TGCAGTGCTAGGTCGGGACTAGCGGGATCCTACAATGAGCAGTTCTTC
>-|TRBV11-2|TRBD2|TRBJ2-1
CASRGLALGNEQFF
TGTGCCAGCAGGGGACTAGCGCTCGGCAATGAGCAGTTCTTC